The source of this TCR beta chain is a study of T cells in Graves' hyperthyroidism and ophthalmopathy. Amplification of TCR beta CDR3 regions used RNA as the template. The TCR CDR3 first-round RT-PCR relied on the HTBI primer set. One entry per CDR3 protein results from TCRdb running MiXCR on the multiplex PCR reads. The table includes a few hundred thousand distinct CDR3 sequences, just over 45% detected once. There are a few counts of this clonotype. The CDR3 sequence is 18 residues long. J was trimmed by 2 bases and V by 5 bases; bases with no gene match: 11. Per germline, CDR1 MNHEY and CDR2 SMNVEV (reference sequence). Diagnostic assessment was based on clinical symptoms, serum thyroxine and TRAb, thyroid ultrasound and orbital computed tomography.

The sample was peripheral blood or thyroid tissue (not recorded which). The chain couples TRBV27 to TRBJ2-7, with 14 bases aligning to TRBD2. This TCR derives from a woman between 18 and 29 years old with Graves' hyperthyroidism. The CDR3 nucleotides read TGTGCCAGCAGTCCGCCTCCGGGACTAGCGGGAGACGCCTACGAGCAGTACTTC. It specifies CASSPPPGLAGDAYEQYF.